Listed here are 7 T cell receptor beta chains from one sample, sequenced in a study of blood T cell repertoires in COVID-19. TCRdb's table, derived via immunoSEQ multiplex PCR, lists solely in-frame clones and lacks some. The sample lists roughly 220,000 clones, more than 80% occurring once. Material for sequencing was PBMCs or T cells enriched from blood (not recorded which). The receptors shown here come from a woman under 30 in a cohort exposed to, infected with or recovered from COVID-19 (not recorded which).

Comments on this clone: In the same sample, other DNA sequences code for this CDR3. J is TRBJ1-2 and V is TRBV19, with unresolved D. V was cut by 1 base and J by 6 bases, with 6 bases left in between. Germline-derived CDR1 and CDR2 are LNHDA and SQIVND (reference sequence). The CDR3 extends over 12 amino acids. CDR3 in DNA: TGTGCCAGTAGTATAGGAGGAGATGGCTACACCTTC. Its translation: CASSIGGDGYTF.

The chain joins TRBV4-1 to TRBJ2-1; TRBD2 aligns across 9 bases. The CDR3 length is 17 residues. Germline V gene data show CDR1 as MGHRA and CDR2 as YSYEKL. The ends lost 0 bases at V and 3 bases at J; junction bases unmatched: 6. The CDR3 loop is CASSQDGGGGDYNEQFF. DNA for the CDR3: TGCGCCAGCAGCCAAGATGGCGGCGGGGGGGACTACAATGAGCAGTTCTTC.

This chain uses TRBV28 with TRBJ1-2; D gene uncertain. The V end lost 7 bases, the J end lost 3 bases, and 9 bases lay between the germline ends. The germline V gene encodes CDR1 MDHEN and CDR2 SYDVKM. CDR3 size: 12 residues. CDR3 in amino acids: CASTPGDYGYTF. As DNA, the CDR3 is TGTGCCAGCACCCCGGGAGACTATGGCTACACCTTC.

V usage is TRBV7-2 and J usage is TRBJ2-2; 10 bases fit TRBD2. Germline V gives CDR1 SGHTA, CDR2 FQGNSA. J was trimmed by 1 base and V by 3 bases; bases with no gene match: 2. This CDR3 spans 16 amino acids. The CDR3 DNA sequence: TGTGCCAGCAGCTTTCTAGCGGGAGTGAACACCGGGGAGCTGTTTTTT. Translating it yields CASSFLAGVNTGELFF.

The chain combines TRBV5-1 with TRBJ2-3, with 12 nucleotides matching TRBD2. The CDR3 extends over 16 amino acids. V shed 5 bases and J 3 bases; nucleotides not matched to a gene: 7. The germline CDR1 and CDR2 sequences are SGHRS and YFSETQ. The CDR3 reads CASRKALAGGTDTQYF. CDR3 DNA sequence: TGCGCCAGCAGGAAGGCACTAGCGGGGGGAACAGATACGCAGTATTTT.

This rearrangement joins TRBV3-1 (or the pseudogene TRBV3-2) to TRBJ2-7, with D possibly matching TRBD2 (6 bases). This CDR3 contains 17 residues. Deletions cut 4 bases from V and 5 bases from J, with 24 bases between. The V gene's germline CDR1 is LGHDT and CDR2 YNNKEL (reference sequence). For the CDR3, the DNA is TGTGCCAGCAGCCCCCTCTCGCGGGGAACGGGTGTTGACGAGCAGTACTTC. Its protein product is CASSPLSRGTGVDEQYF.

Regarding this clone: An end of the junction does not agree with germline; a read error may underlie this. The V gene is TRBV9, the J gene TRBJ2-1; TRBD1 matches at 7 bases. The CDR3 is made up of 15 amino acids. Germline loops: CDR1 SGDLS, CDR2 YYNGEE. The CDR3 DNA follows: TGTGCCAGCAGCGTAGGAGGGGGCGGACAGAATGGGCAGTTCTTC. Encoded protein: CASSVGGGGQNGQFF.